Listed here are 20 T cell receptor beta chains from one sample, sequenced in a study of glioma-infiltrating T cells. Amplification of TCR alpha and beta CDR3 regions from RNA used iRepertoire nested multiplex PCR. TCRdb passed the multiplex PCR reads through MiXCR, listing each CDR3 protein once. The sample lists more than 300,000 distinct CDR3 sequences; about 40% were seen once. The source material was glioma tissue, nonneoplastic brain tissue, or PBMCs (not recorded which). These receptors all stem from a human donor with low-grade glioma or glioblastoma, undergoing nonglioma brain surgery, or in good health (not recorded which).

The chain recombines TRBV4-1 with TRBJ2-5; D not certain. From germline, CDR1 is MGHRA and CDR2 YSYEKL. The V gene lost 4 bases and the J gene lost 9 bases, with 12 bases spanning the gap. There are 12 residues in the CDR3. The CDR3 loop is CASSRQDGAQYF. CDR3 nucleotide sequence: TGCGCCAGCAGCCGTCAGGACGGTGCCCAGTACTTC.

Details on this clonotype: A read error is possible here, since a much larger clone lies one base away. J is TRBJ2-1 and V is TRBV6-1; D not certain. The CDR3 totals 12 residues. The V end was cut by 6 bases, the J end by 8 bases, with 11 bases between. Germline loops: CDR1 MNHNS, CDR2 SASEGT. CDR3 bases: TGTGCCAGCAGGACGCTATACGATGAGCAGTTCTTC. Its translation is CASRTLYDEQFF.

About this clonotype: This may stem from a read error, because a much larger clone lies one nucleotide away. The chain is built from TRBV6-5 and TRBJ1-5, with D possibly TRBD1 on 5 matching bases. The CDR3 extends over 14 amino acids. Germline CDR1 reads MNHEY; CDR2 reads SVGAGI. The CDR3 here is CAGSYGGGGQPQHF. The CDR3 DNA sequence: TGTGCCGGCAGTTACGGCGGGGGAGGTCAGCCCCAGCATTTT.

The V and J genes are TRBV30 and TRBJ1-1; D possibly corresponds to TRBD1 (5 bases). V lost 4 bases and J lost 3, with 9 bases in between. Germline V gives CDR1 GTSNPN, CDR2 SVGIG (reference sequence). This CDR3 is 12 amino acids long. CDR3 sequence reads: CAWNRGYTEAFF. The DNA of the CDR3 is TGTGCCTGGAATCGGGGGTACACTGAAGCTTTCTTT.

Comment on this clonotype: A much more abundant neighbour one base away suggests this may be a read error. The chain recombines TRBV28 with TRBJ2-7, with a weak D call TRBD1 (5 bases). Germline V gene lookup returns CDR1 MDHEN and CDR2 SYDVKM. CDR3 size: 12 residues. CDR3 residues: CATRQNSYEQNF. CDR3 DNA sequence: TGTGCCACCCGACAGAACTCCTACGAGCAGAACTTC.

On this clonotype: It may be a read error: a sequence one base away is much more abundant. The gene calls are TRBV7-2 and TRBJ2-1, with D uncertain. From germline, CDR1 is SGHTA and CDR2 FQGNSA. V was trimmed by 4 bases and J by 4 bases, leaving 17 bases between them. This CDR3 has 16 amino acids. The CDR3 sequence is CASSSRGSEVYNEQFF. The CDR3 DNA is TGTGCCAGCAGCTCGCGAGGATCCGAGGTGTACAATGAGCAGTTCTTC.

For this clonotype: An end of the junction differs from the germline gene, which may be a read error. The rearrangement uses TRBV7-2 and TRBJ1-1, with a weak D call TRBD1 (6 bases). CDR1 is SGHTA, CDR2 FQGNSA, per germline. The CDR3 contains 14 residues. Here the CDR3 reads CASSPSGVSTEDFF. CDR3 nucleotides: TGTGCCAGCAGCCCATCAGGGGTGAGCACTGAAGATTTCTTT.

This clonotype was counted ten times or more. V and J are TRBV27 and TRBJ2-1; 12 nucleotides line up with TRBD2. The V gene end was trimmed by 4 bases and the J gene end by 8 bases; junction bases not matched to a gene: 9. Germline V CDR1 and CDR2: MNHEY, SMNVEV (reference sequence). CDR3 length equals 16 residues. This CDR3 is CASSYGLAGPIDEQFF. Here the CDR3 DNA reads TGTGCCAGCAGTTACGGACTAGCGGGACCCATTGATGAGCAGTTCTTC.

This clonotype was observed many times. This rearrangement joins TRBV6-5 to TRBJ1-2; D remains ambiguous. Germline CDR1 reads MNHEY; CDR2 reads SVGAGI. V lost 7 bases and J 1 base, leaving 13 bases between the germline ends. The CDR3 is made up of 14 amino acids. The CDR3: CASTLIPRNYGYTF. The CDR3 DNA reads TGTGCCAGCACCCTAATTCCACGTAACTATGGCTACACCTTC.

The chain couples TRBV7-2 to TRBJ2-5; possibly TRBD1 or TRBD2 for D (6 bases each). This CDR3 contains 14 residues. Looked up from germline, CDR1 is SGHTA and CDR2 is FQGNSA. Trimming removed 1 base at V and 3 bases at J, with 9 bases between. DNA for the CDR3: TGTGCCAGCAGCTTAGTTAGGGGGGAAGAGACCCAGTACTTC. Translated, it gives CASSLVRGEETQYF.

Turning to this clonotype: One junction end does not reproduce the germline sequence, and a read error may be involved. The chain links TRBV2 to TRBJ1-1; TRBD1 is a possible D gene (5 bases). In germline, CDR1 is SNHLY, CDR2 FYNNEI. CDR3 size: 15 residues. The CDR3 DNA follows: TGTGCCAGCAGTAGGTACCAGGGAGTACGAACTGAATCTTTCTTT. Amino acids: CASSRYQGVRTESFF. Full variable domain (outside the CDR3, taken from reference TRBV2 and TRBJ1-1): EPEVTQTPSHQVTQMGQEVILRCVPISNHLYFYWYRQILGQKVEFLVSFYNNEISEKSEIFDDQFSVERPDGSNFTLKIRSTKLEDSAMYFCASSRYQGVRTESFFGQGTRLTVV.

This clonotype appeared many times. The chain has TRBV20-1 and TRBJ2-5, with D unresolved. This CDR3 comprises 14 residues. V lost 6 bases to trimming and J lost 5 bases, with 19 bases between them. CDR1 DFQATT and CDR2 SNEGSKA come from the germline V gene (reference sequence). CDR3 in amino acids: CSAPQRTPRETQYF. The DNA of the CDR3 is TGCAGTGCCCCCCAGAGGACCCCACGGGAGACCCAGTACTTC.

The J gene is TRBJ2-2, the V gene TRBV7-9, with D uncertain. The CDR3 runs 13 residues. Trimming removed 1 base from V and 5 bases from J, with 5 bases in between. CDR1 is SEHNR, CDR2 FQNEAQ, per germline (reference sequence). CDR3 in amino acids: CASSLVQTGELFF. Written as DNA, the CDR3 is TGTGCCAGCAGCTTAGTCCAGACCGGGGAGCTGTTTTTT. Supplemented by reference TRBV7-9 and TRBJ2-2, the full variable domain reads DTGVSQNPRHKITKRGQNVTFRCDPISEHNRLYWYRQTLGQGPEFLTYFQNEAQLEKSRLLSDRFSAERPKGSFSTLEIQRTEQGDSAMYLCASSLVQTGELFFGEGSRLTVL.

The CDR3 sequence is CASSKPGGPREQYF. DNA for the CDR3: TGTGCCAGCTCAAAGCCGGGAGGGCCCCGGGAGCAGTACTTC. The V call is TRBV18, the J call TRBJ2-7, with 8 bases lining up with TRBD2. This CDR3 has 14 residues. CDR1 and CDR2 (germline): KGHSH, LQKENI. J gave up 7 bases and V 5 bases, and 10 bases lay outside the gene matches.

The chain joins TRBV28 to TRBJ1-2; tentatively, D is TRBD1 (6 bases). CDR3 size: 14 residues. V was clipped by 6 bases and J by 8 bases, with 19 bases between them. Germline V gene data show CDR1 as MDHEN and CDR2 as SYDVKM. The CDR3 sequence is CASSPGQRTPGYTF. CDR3 coding DNA: TGTGCCAGCAGCCCCGGACAGAGAACCCCCGGCTACACCTTC.

The chain carries TRBV6-2 or TRBV6-3 and TRBJ2-1; no clear D gene. The CDR3 is 16 amino acids. CDR1 and CDR2 (germline): MNHEY, SVGEGT. The V gene lost 0 bases and the J gene lost 1 base, with 10 bases spanning the gap. The CDR3 here is CASSYSTGLSYNEQFF. For the CDR3, the DNA is TGTGCCAGCAGTTACTCGACGGGTTTGTCCTACAATGAGCAGTTCTTC.

This clonotype was found a few times. The chain recombines TRBV20-1 with TRBJ1-2; TRBD1 aligns across 7 bases. The CDR3 contains 13 residues. V dropped 5 bases and J dropped 7; count of bases not matched to a gene: 10. Germline V gives CDR1 DFQATT, CDR2 SNEGSKA (reference sequence). The CDR3 DNA follows: TGCAGTGCTTGGGACAGCCCTACGGCTGGCTACACCTTC. This sequence encodes CSAWDSPTAGYTF.

Points on this clonotype: Since a much larger clone is just one base distant, this may be a read error. The chain combines TRBV6-6 with TRBJ1-1; D remains ambiguous. Germline CDR1 MNHNY, CDR2 SVGAGI (reference sequence). The CDR3 length is 14 residues. The CDR3 nucleotides are TGTGCCAGAAGTTACACTCACCGAGACACTGAAGCTTTCTTT. Translation gives CARSYTHRDTEAFF.

This clonotype was counted ten times or more. The V and J genes are TRBV7-2 and TRBJ2-2, with TRBD2 as a possible D gene (5 bases). The CDR3 has 14 residues. Germline V gives CDR1 SGHTA, CDR2 FQGNSA. Trimming removed 5 bases at V and 6 bases at J, with 13 bases between. The CDR3 DNA follows: TGTGCCAGCAGCCGAACCACTAGTTCCGGGGAGCTGTTTTTT. Amino acids: CASSRTTSSGELFF.

This clonotype was picked up a small number of times. V and J are TRBV7-8 and TRBJ2-3, with 8 bases identical to TRBD1. The CDR3 length is 17 residues. The germline CDR1 and CDR2 sequences are SGHVS and FQNEAQ. The junction had 14 bases not matched to a gene; V was cut back by 5 bases and J by 4 bases. For the CDR3, the DNA is TGTGCCAGCAGCCCAGGGTTTGGACAGGGTGACCCAGATACGCAGTATTTT. Its protein is CASSPGFGQGDPDTQYF.